The subject of this entry is one TCR beta chain. The V end was cut by 0 bases, the J end by 1 base, with 10 bases between. This CDR3 has 15 amino acids. Per the germline V gene, CDR1 is SGDLS and CDR2 is YYNGEE. These data come from a study of blood T cell repertoires in COVID-19. At the level of the study: Acute and convalescent COVID-19 samples came from the United States, Italy and Spain. Sources were T cells, B-cell-depleted T cells, or PBMCs; the material itself was cDNA or gDNA.

Original methodology: Cell counts per sample came from amplifying reference gene primers. TCRdb keeps only in-frame clones here, not all; method: immunoSEQ multiplex PCR. V, J and clone size are those of that table, while D and trimming were read from the DNA. The table lists 97,000 or so clones, 91% of them singletons, with roughly 4.3% in the top ten. V is TRBV9 and J is TRBJ1-1; D might be TRBD1 (6 bases). This TCR came from a man younger than 30 with acute or convalescent COVID-19. Material for sequencing was peripheral blood. In DNA, the CDR3 is TGTGCCAGCAGCGTAGGTCAGGGGAGGAACACTGAAGCTTTCTTT. It translates to CASSVGQGRNTEAFF.